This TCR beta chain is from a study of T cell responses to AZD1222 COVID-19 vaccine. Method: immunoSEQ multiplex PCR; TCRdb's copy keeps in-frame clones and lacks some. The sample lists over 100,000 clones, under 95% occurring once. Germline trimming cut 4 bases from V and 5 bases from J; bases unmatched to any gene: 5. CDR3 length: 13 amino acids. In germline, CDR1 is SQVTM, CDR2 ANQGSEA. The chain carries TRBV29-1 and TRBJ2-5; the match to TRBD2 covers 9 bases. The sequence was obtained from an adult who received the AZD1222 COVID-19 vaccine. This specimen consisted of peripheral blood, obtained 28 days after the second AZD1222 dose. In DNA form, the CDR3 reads TGCAGCGTTGTGACTAGCGGAGGGGAGACCCAGTACTTC. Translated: CSVVTSGGETQYF.